The sequence of this T cell receptor beta chain was determined in a study of long-term antiretroviral therapy in people with HIV. Study information: By about a decade, the earliest samples predate the 2015 immediate-ART recommendation. Findings and limits, study-wide: Within the repertoire, clones expanded before ART were dominant at all time points.

This was the immunoSEQ v3.0 assay at survey level. The method was immunoSEQ multiplex PCR; TCRdb's version includes in-frame clones alone and lacks a portion of them. The sample consists of approximately 12,000 clones, approximately 83% of them appearing once. One or more pre-ART and two or more post-ART PBMC samples were available from each donor. Each HIV-infected participant was given treatment in the United States. CDR1 is ENHRY, CDR2 SYGVKD, per germline. The CDR3 consists of 15 residues. After removal of 4 bases from V and 2 bases from J, the junction contained 4 bases not matched to a gene. With regard to this clone: The antigen remains undetermined.

The rearrangement links TRBV10-3 to TRBJ2-3; 9 nucleotides align to TRBD2. The sample was unsorted PBMCs, taken 3.4 years after starting antiretroviral therapy. The clonotype was recovered from a man aged 35 to 55 with HIV. The CDR3 DNA follows: TGTGCCATCAGTGGAGGCGGGAGGGTCACAGATACGCAGTATTTT. Its translation is CAISGGGRVTDTQYF.